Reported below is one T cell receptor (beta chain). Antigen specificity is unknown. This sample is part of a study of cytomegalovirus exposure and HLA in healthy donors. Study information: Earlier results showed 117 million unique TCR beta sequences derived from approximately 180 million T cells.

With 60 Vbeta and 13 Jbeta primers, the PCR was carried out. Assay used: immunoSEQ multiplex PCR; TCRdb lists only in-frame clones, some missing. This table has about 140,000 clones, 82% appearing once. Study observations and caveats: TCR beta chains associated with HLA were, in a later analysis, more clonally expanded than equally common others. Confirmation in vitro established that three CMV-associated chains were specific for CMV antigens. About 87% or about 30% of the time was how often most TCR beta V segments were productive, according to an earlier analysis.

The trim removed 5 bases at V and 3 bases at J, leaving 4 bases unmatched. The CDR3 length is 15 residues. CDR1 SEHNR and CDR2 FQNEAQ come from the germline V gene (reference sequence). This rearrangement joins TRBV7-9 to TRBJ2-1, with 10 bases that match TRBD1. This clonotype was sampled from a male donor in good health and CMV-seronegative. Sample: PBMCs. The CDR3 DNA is TGTGCCAGCAGCCGAGGACAGGGGGTCTACAATGAGCAGTTCTTC. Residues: CASSRGQGVYNEQFF.